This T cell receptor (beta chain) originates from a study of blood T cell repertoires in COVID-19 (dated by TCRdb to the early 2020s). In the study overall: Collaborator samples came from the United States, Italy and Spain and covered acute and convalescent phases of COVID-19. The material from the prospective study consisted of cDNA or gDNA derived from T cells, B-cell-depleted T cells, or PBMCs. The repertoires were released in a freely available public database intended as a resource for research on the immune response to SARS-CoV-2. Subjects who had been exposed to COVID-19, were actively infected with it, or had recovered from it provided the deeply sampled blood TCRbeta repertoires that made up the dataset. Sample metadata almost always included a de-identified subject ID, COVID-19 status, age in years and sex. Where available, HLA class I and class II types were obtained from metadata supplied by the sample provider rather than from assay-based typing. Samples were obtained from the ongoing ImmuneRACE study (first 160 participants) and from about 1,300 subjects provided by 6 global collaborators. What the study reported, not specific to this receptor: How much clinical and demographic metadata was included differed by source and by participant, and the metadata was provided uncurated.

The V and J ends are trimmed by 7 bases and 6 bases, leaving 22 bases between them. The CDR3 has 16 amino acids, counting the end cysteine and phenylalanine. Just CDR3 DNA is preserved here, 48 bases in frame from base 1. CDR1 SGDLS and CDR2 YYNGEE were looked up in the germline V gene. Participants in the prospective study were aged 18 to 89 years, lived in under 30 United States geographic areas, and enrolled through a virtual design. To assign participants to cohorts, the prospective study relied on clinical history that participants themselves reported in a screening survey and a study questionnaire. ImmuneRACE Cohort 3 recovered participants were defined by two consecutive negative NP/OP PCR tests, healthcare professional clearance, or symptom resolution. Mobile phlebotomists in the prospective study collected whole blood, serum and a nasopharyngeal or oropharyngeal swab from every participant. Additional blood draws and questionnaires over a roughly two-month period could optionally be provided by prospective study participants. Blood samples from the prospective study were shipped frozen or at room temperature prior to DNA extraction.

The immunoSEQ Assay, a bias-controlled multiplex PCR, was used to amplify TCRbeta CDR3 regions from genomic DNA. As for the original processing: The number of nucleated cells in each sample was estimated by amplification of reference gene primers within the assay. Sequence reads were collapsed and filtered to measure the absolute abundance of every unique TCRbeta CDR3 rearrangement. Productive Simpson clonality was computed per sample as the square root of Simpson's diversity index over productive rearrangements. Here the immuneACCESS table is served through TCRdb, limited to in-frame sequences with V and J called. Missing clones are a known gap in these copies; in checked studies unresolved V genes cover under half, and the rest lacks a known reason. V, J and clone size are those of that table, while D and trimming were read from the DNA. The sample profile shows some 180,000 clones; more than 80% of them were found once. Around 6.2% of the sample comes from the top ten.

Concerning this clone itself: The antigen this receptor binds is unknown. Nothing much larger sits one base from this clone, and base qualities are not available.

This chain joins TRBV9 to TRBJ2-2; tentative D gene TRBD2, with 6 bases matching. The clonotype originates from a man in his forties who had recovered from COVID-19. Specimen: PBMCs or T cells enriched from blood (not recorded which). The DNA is TGTGCCAGCCATGGGGGGAGATTATCCACTCCCGGGGAGCTGTTTTTT. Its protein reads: CASHGGRLSTPGELFF.